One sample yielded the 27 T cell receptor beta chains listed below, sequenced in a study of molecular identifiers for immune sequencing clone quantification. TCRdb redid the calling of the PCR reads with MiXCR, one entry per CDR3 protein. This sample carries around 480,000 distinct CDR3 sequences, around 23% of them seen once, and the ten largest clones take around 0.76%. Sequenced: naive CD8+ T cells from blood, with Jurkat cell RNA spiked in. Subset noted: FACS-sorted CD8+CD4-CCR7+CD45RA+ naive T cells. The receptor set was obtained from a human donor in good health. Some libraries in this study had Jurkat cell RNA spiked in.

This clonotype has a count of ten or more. The DNA of the CDR3 is TGCGCCAGCAGCCCTCCCCGCGCGGGCTTCAGCACAGATACGCAGTATTTT. This gives the protein CASSPPRAGFSTDTQYF. J is TRBJ2-3 and V is TRBV5-1; D may be TRBD2 (5 bases). Trimming removed 4 bases at V and 0 bases at J, with 18 bases between. Looked up from germline, CDR1 is SGHRS and CDR2 is YFSETQ. The CDR3 runs 17 residues. The complete variable domain, with remaining parts taken from reference TRBV5-1 and TRBJ2-3, reads KAGVTQTPRYLIKTRGQQVTLSCSPISGHRSVSWYQQTPGQGLQFLFEYFSETQRNKGNFPGRFSGRQFSNSRSEMNVSTLELGDSALYLCASSPPRAGFSTDTQYFGPGTRLTVL.

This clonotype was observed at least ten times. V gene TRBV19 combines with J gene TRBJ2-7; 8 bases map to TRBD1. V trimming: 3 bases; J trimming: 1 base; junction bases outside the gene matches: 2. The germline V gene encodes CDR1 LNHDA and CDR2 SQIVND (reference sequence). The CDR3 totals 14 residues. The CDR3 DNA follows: TGTGCCAGTAGTATGGGGACAGGTTCCTACGAGCAGTACTTC. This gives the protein CASSMGTGSYEQYF.

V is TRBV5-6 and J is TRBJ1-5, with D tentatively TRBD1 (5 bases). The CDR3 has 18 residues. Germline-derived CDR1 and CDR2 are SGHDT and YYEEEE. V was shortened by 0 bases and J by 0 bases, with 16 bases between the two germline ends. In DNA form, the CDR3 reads TGTGCCAGCAGCTTGGCGCAGGGTGGGGAATATAGCAATCAGCCCCAGCATTTT. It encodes CASSLAQGGEYSNQPQHF. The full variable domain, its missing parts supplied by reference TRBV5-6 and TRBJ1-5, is DAGVTQSPTHLIKTRGQQVTLRCSPKSGHDTVSWYQQALGQGPQFIFQYYEEEERQRGNFPDRFSGHQFPNYSSELNVNALLLGDSALYLCASSLAQGGEYSNQPQHFGDGTRLSIL.

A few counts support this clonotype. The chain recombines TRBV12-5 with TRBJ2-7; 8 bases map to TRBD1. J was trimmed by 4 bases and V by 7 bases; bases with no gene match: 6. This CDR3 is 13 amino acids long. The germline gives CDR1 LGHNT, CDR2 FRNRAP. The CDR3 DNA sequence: TGTGCTAGTGCTCCGGACAGGGAATACGAGCAGTACTTC. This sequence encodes CASAPDREYEQYF.

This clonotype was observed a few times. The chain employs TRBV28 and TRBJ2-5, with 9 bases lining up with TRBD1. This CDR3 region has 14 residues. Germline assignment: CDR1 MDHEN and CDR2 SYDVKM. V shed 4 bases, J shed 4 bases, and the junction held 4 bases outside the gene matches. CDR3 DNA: TGTGCCAGCAGTTCACAGGGGGCCGGAGAGACCCAGTACTTC. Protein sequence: CASSSQGAGETQYF.

The CDR3 here is CASSLGGGSVSLRTYEQYF. The CDR3, as DNA: TGTGCCAGCAGCTTAGGGGGCGGCTCTGTTTCACTCCGAACCTACGAGCAGTACTTC. The chain recombines TRBV7-2 with TRBJ2-7, with a possible D match to TRBD1 (5 bases). The CDR3 has 19 amino acids. CDR1 is SGHTA and CDR2 is FQGNSA in the germline V gene. Deletions cut 1 base from V and 2 bases from J, with 24 bases between.

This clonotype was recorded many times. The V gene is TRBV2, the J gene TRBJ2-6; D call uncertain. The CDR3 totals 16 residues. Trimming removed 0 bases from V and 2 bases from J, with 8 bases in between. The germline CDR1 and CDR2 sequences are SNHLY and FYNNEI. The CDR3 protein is CASSEAVKPGANVLTF. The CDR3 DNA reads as TGTGCCAGCAGTGAAGCTGTGAAACCTGGGGCCAACGTCCTGACTTTC.

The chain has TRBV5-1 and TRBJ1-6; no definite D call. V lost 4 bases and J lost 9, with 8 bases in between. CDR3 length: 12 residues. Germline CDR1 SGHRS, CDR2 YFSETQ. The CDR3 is CASSKTGSPLHF. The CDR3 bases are TGCGCCAGCAGCAAGACGGGTTCACCCCTCCACTTT.

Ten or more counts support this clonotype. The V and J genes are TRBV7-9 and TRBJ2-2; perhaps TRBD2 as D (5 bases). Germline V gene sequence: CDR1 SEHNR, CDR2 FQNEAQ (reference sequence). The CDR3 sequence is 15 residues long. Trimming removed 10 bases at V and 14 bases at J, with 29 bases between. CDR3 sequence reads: CATKTATEKARGLFF. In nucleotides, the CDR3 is TGTGCCACCAAGACCGCAACAGAAAAGGCCCGGGGTCTGTTTTTT.

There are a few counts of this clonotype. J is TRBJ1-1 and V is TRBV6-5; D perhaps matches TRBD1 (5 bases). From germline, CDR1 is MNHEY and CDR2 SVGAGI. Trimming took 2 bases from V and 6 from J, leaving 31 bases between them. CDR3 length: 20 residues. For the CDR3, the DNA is TGTGCCAGCAGTTACCCCACGTCCGGGCCGGGACTGGTTTATTTGGCTGAAGCTTTCTTT. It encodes CASSYPTSGPGLVYLAEAFF.

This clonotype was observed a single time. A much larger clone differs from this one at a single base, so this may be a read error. The CDR3 loop reads CASSFLGPSYNDQFF. In DNA, the CDR3 is TGTGCCAGCAGTTTTTTAGGGCCCTCCTACAATGATCAGTTCTTC. The J gene is TRBJ2-1, the V gene TRBV28; D gene ambiguous. This CDR3 has 15 amino acids. CDR1 is MDHEN, CDR2 SYDVKM, per germline.

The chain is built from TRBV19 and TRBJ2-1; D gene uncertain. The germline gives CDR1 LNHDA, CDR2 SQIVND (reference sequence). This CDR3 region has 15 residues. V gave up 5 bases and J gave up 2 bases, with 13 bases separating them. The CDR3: CASSADPRTYNEQFF. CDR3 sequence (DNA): TGTGCCAGTAGTGCGGACCCCAGGACCTACAATGAGCAGTTCTTC.

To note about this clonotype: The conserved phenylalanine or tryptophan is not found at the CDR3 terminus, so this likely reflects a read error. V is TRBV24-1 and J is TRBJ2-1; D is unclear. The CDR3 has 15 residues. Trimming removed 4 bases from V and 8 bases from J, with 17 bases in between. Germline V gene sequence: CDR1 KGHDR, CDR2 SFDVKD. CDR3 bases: TGTGCCACCAGTGACACTCTGACACCGAAGGATGAGCAGTTCTCC. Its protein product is CATSDTLTPKDEQFS.

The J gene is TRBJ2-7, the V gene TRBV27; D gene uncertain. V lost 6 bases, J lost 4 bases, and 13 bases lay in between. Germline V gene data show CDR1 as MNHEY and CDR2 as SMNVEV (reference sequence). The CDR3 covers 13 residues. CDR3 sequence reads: CASRAHGRYEQYF. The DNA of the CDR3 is TGTGCCAGCAGGGCGCACGGACGGTACGAGCAGTACTTC.

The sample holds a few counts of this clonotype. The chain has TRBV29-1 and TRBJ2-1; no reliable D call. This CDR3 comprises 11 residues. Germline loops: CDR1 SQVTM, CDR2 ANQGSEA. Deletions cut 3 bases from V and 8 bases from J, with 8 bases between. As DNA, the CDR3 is TGCAGCGTTGATTCCGCTTATGAGCAGTTCTTC. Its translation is CSVDSAYEQFF.

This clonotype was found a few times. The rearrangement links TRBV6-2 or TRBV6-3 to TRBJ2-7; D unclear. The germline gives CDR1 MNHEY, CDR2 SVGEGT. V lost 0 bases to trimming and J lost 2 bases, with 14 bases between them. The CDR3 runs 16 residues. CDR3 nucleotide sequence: TGTGCCAGCAGTTACTCAGTCGTGGACCTCGCCTACGAGCAGTACTTC. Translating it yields CASSYSVVDLAYEQYF.

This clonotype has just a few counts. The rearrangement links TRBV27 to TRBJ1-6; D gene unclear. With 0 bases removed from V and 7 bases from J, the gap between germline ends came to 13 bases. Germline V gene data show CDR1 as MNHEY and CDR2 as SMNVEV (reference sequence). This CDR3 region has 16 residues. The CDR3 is CASSLSVAPGNSPLHF. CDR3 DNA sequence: TGTGCCAGCAGTTTATCGGTCGCCCCGGGGAATTCACCCCTCCACTTT.

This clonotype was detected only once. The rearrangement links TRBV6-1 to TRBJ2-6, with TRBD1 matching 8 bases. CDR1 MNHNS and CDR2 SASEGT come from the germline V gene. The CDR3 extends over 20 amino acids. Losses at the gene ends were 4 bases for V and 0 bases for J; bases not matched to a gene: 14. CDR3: CASSVVVWGTGSSGANVLTF. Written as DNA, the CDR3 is TGTGCCAGCAGTGTAGTAGTCTGGGGGACAGGAAGCTCTGGGGCCAACGTCCTGACTTTC.

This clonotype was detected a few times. The CDR3 DNA follows: TGCAGTGTTCGACTAGCGGGGCCCTCCTACGAGCAGTACTTC. It codes for CSVRLAGPSYEQYF. V is TRBV20-1 and J is TRBJ2-7; 11 bases line up with TRBD2. Germline V gene sequence: CDR1 DFQATT, CDR2 SNEGSKA (reference sequence). The CDR3 totals 14 residues. Unmatched junction bases numbered 5, after V lost 7 bases and J lost 0 bases.

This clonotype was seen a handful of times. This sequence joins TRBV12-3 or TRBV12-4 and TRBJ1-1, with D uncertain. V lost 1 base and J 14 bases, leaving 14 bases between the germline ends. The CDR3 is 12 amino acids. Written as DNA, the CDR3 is TGTGCCAGCAGTTTAGGCGGCACAAAACGCTTCTTT. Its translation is CASSLGGTKRFF.

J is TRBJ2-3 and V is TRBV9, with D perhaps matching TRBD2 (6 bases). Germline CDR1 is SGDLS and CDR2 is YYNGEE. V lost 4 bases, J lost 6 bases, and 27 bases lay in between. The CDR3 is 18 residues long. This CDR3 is CASSSTSVRDFVVDTQYF. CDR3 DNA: TGTGCCAGCAGCTCCACTAGTGTCCGGGACTTCGTAGTGGATACGCAGTATTTT.

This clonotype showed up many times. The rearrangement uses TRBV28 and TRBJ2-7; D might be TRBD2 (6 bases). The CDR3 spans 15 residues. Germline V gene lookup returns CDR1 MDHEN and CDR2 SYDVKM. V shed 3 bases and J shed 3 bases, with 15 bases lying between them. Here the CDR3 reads CASSFRGRLDYEQYF. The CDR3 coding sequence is TGTGCCAGCAGTTTCAGAGGGCGACTAGACTACGAGCAGTACTTC.

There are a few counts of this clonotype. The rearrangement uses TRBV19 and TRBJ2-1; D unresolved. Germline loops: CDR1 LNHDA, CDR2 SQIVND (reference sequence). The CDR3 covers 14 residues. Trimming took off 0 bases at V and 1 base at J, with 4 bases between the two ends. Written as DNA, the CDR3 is TGTGCCAGTAGTATAGACAGATCCTACAATGAGCAGTTCTTC. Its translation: CASSIDRSYNEQFF.

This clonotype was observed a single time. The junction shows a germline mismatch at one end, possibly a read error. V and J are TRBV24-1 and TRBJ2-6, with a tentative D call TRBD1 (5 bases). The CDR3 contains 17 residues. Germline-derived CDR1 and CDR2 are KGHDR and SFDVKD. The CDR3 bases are TGTGCCACCAGTGGTTTGACAGAAGACTCTGGGGCCAACGTCCTGACTTTC. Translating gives CATSGLTEDSGANVLTF.

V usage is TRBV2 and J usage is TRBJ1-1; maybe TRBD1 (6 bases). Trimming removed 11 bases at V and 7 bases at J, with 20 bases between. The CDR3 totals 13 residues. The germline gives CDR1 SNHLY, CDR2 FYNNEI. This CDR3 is CAGGQGGRVEAFF. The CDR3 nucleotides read TGTGCCGGGGGCCAGGGAGGGAGGGTTGAAGCTTTCTTT.

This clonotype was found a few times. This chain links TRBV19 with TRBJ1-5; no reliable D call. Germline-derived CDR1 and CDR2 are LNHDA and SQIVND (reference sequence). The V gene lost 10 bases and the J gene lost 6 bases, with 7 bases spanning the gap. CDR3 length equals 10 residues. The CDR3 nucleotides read TGTGCCATCCCTATTCAGCCCCAGCATTTT. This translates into CAIPIQPQHF.

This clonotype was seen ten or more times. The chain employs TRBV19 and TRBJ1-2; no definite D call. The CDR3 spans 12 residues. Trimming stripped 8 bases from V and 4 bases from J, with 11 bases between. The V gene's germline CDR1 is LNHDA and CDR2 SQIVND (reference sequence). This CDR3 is CASSQDGYGYTF. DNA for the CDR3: TGTGCCAGTTCACAAGATGGCTATGGCTACACCTTC.